This is a list of T cell receptor beta chains from one sample in a study of blood T cell repertoires in COVID-19. The protocol was immunoSEQ multiplex PCR, while the TCRdb copy is restricted to in-frame clones and leaves out a portion. Here the sample spans 60,000 to 75,000 clones, around nine tenths being singletons. The specimen was peripheral blood. These receptors all come from a woman aged 55-69 years with acute or convalescent COVID-19. Both conserved end residues are part of each CDR3. The order of the fields is CDR3 DNA, CDR3 protein, V gene, D gene, J gene, clone size. The D gene is left open where the match is weak. Clone size is not always given. Where it is, it says once, few, many or a class for expanded clones.

cdr3_nt: TGTGCCAGCAGCTTAAGGAGGGAGACTAGGACGAATGGGCAGTTCTTC
cdr3_aa: CASSLRRETRTNGQFF
v_call: TRBV7-2
d_call: -
j_call: TRBJ2-1
clone_size: -

cdr3_nt: TGTGCCAGCTCACCAGAATTCGGACAGAACTCTGGAAACACCATATATTTT
cdr3_aa: CASSPEFGQNSGNTIYF
v_call: TRBV18
d_call: -
j_call: TRBJ1-3
clone_size: few

cdr3_nt: TGTGCCAGTCGGGTAGAGGGGGCCGGTACTGAAGCTTTCTTT
cdr3_aa: CASRVEGAGTEAFF
v_call: TRBV3-1/TRBV3-2
d_call: TRBD1
j_call: TRBJ1-1
clone_size: -

cdr3_nt: TGTGCCAGCAGCCCACGGCGGTCTTCGGGGTCCTACGAGCAGTACTTC
cdr3_aa: CASSPRRSSGSYEQYF
v_call: TRBV7-8
d_call: -
j_call: TRBJ2-7
clone_size: -

cdr3_nt: TGCGCCAGCAGCCAAGGTGCGGCTAGCGGGGGGTACAATGAGCAGTTCTTC
cdr3_aa: CASSQGAASGGYNEQFF
v_call: TRBV4-1
d_call: TRBD2
j_call: TRBJ2-1
clone_size: -

cdr3_nt: TGTGCCAGCAGTCAACCCGGGACAGCGGAAAGGTATTTT
cdr3_aa: CASSQPGTAERYF
v_call: TRBV6-5
d_call: TRBD1
j_call: TRBJ2-3
clone_size: -

cdr3_nt: TGTGCCAGCAGTTCTTGGACTAGCGGGGTCCCGTATTTT
cdr3_aa: CASSSWTSGVPYF
v_call: TRBV7-9
d_call: TRBD2
j_call: TRBJ2-3
clone_size: -

cdr3_nt: TGTGCTAGTGGTTTGGTCTTGGGACAGGGGTTCCCTGAAGCTTTCTTT
cdr3_aa: CASGLVLGQGFPEAFF
v_call: TRBV12-5
d_call: TRBD1
j_call: TRBJ1-1
clone_size: -

cdr3_nt: TGTGCCAGCAGACCCCTAGATGAAAAACTGTTTTTT
cdr3_aa: CASRPLDEKLFF
v_call: TRBV2
d_call: -
j_call: TRBJ1-4
clone_size: -

cdr3_nt: TGTGCCAGCAGTTTATCGATCGGAGGGCAGGATGAGCAGTTCTTC
cdr3_aa: CASSLSIGGQDEQFF
v_call: TRBV27
d_call: -
j_call: TRBJ2-1
clone_size: -

cdr3_nt: TGTGCCACCAGTGGCAGGGATGGGACAGATACGCAGTATTTT
cdr3_aa: CATSGRDGTDTQYF
v_call: TRBV24-1
d_call: -
j_call: TRBJ2-3
clone_size: -

cdr3_nt: TGTGCCTGGAGTGTAGCCTCTGGAAACACCATATATTTT
cdr3_aa: CAWSVASGNTIYF
v_call: TRBV30
d_call: -
j_call: TRBJ1-3
clone_size: -

cdr3_nt: TGTGCCAGCAGCTCGGACAGGGGAAATAATTCACCCCTCCACTTT
cdr3_aa: CASSSDRGNNSPLHF
v_call: TRBV5-6
d_call: TRBD1
j_call: TRBJ1-6
clone_size: -

cdr3_nt: TGTGCCAGCAGTTCGGGGGATGGCTACACCTTC
cdr3_aa: CASSSGDGYTF
v_call: TRBV28
d_call: -
j_call: TRBJ1-2
clone_size: -

cdr3_nt: TGTGCCAGCAGCGTAACCGGGACAGCCCGTCGCTACACCTTC
cdr3_aa: CASSVTGTARRYTF
v_call: TRBV9
d_call: TRBD1
j_call: TRBJ1-2
clone_size: -

cdr3_nt: TGTGCCAGCAGCCTAGACAGACAAGAGACCCAGTACTTC
cdr3_aa: CASSLDRQETQYF
v_call: TRBV2
d_call: -
j_call: TRBJ2-5
clone_size: -

cdr3_nt: TGTGCCAGCAGCTTGCTGTGGGGGGGATCTCTGGACGAGCAGTACTTC
cdr3_aa: CASSLLWGGSLDEQYF
v_call: TRBV5-6
d_call: TRBD2
j_call: TRBJ2-7
clone_size: -

cdr3_nt: TGTGCCAGCAGCGGCCCCGCAACAGAATACGGAAAACTGTTTTTT
cdr3_aa: CASSGPATEYGKLFF
v_call: TRBV9
d_call: -
j_call: TRBJ1-4
clone_size: few

cdr3_nt: TGTGCCTGGAGTGTAAAGGGGGCGGGCGGCTACACCTTC
cdr3_aa: CAWSVKGAGGYTF
v_call: TRBV30
d_call: TRBD1
j_call: TRBJ1-2
clone_size: -

cdr3_nt: TGTGCCAGCAGCCCCGACAGGGGGCGAAGAGTACTTGGCACTGAAGCTTTCTTT
cdr3_aa: CASSPDRGRRVLGTEAFF
v_call: TRBV3-1/TRBV3-2
d_call: TRBD1
j_call: TRBJ1-1
clone_size: -

cdr3_nt: TGTGCCAGCAGCCGCGGGGGTAATTCACCCCTCCACTTT
cdr3_aa: CASSRGGNSPLHF
v_call: TRBV3-1/TRBV3-2
d_call: -
j_call: TRBJ1-6
clone_size: few

cdr3_nt: TGCGCCAGCAGTGAAATGGGCCGAACAGGAGATACGCAGTATTTT
cdr3_aa: CASSEMGRTGDTQYF
v_call: TRBV10-1
d_call: -
j_call: TRBJ2-3
clone_size: -

cdr3_nt: TGTGCCAGCAGTTACTTCCCGACAGGTGAGGGTCACGAGCAGTACTTC
cdr3_aa: CASSYFPTGEGHEQYF
v_call: TRBV6-6
d_call: -
j_call: TRBJ2-7
clone_size: once

cdr3_nt: TGCGCCAGCAGCCGGGCGGGCGCGGTCCCCGAAAAACTGTTTTTT
cdr3_aa: CASSRAGAVPEKLFF
v_call: TRBV4-1
d_call: -
j_call: TRBJ1-4
clone_size: -

cdr3_nt: TGTGCCAGCAGTTGGACAGGGGTCGAAGAAAAACTGTTTTTT
cdr3_aa: CASSWTGVEEKLFF
v_call: TRBV2
d_call: TRBD1
j_call: TRBJ1-4
clone_size: -

cdr3_nt: TGTGCCAGCAGTTCCGATCGGGGGGTGGCAGATACGCAGTATTTT
cdr3_aa: CASSSDRGVADTQYF
v_call: TRBV5-4
d_call: TRBD2
j_call: TRBJ2-3
clone_size: -

cdr3_nt: TGTGCCAGCAGTTTCTCCCCGGGACAGAACACTGAAGCTTTCTTT
cdr3_aa: CASSFSPGQNTEAFF
v_call: TRBV9
d_call: -
j_call: TRBJ1-1
clone_size: -

cdr3_nt: TGTGCCAGCAGTCCGGGACACTTGATCCAAGAGACCCAGTACTTC
cdr3_aa: CASSPGHLIQETQYF
v_call: TRBV7-9
d_call: -
j_call: TRBJ2-5
clone_size: -

cdr3_nt: TGTGCCAGCAGCCCTGAACTCGGCTCTGGAAACACCATATATTTT
cdr3_aa: CASSPELGSGNTIYF
v_call: TRBV7-2
d_call: -
j_call: TRBJ1-3
clone_size: -

cdr3_nt: TGTGCCAGCACCCTCTGGGAGGGAACTGAAGCTTTCTTT
cdr3_aa: CASTLWEGTEAFF
v_call: TRBV6-4
d_call: -
j_call: TRBJ1-1
clone_size: -